The text below deals with one T cell receptor beta chain. These data belong to a study of blood T cells in healthy people across ages. Overall study: Template switching recovered approximately one barcoded beta molecule for every two T cells.

With 5 bases removed from V and 9 bases from J, the gap between germline ends came to 14 bases. From germline, CDR1 is MNHEY and CDR2 SVGEGT. The CDR3 runs 13 residues. Through a sample-barcoded 5' primer and a J-beta primer mix, a second PCR was run for roughly 6 to 11 cycles. MiXCR, run by TCRdb on the 5' RACE reads, gives a single entry per CDR3 protein. This table holds hundreds of thousands of distinct CDR3 sequences, 25% to 35% found once. This clonotype was sampled from a woman aged 80 or over in good health. The sample was blood. The chain uses TRBV6-2 or TRBV6-3 and TRBJ2-1; a possible D gene is TRBD2 (6 bases). This chain's CDR3 is CASSRGGLGEQFF. The CDR3 region has the DNA TGTGCCAGCAGTCGTGGAGGGTTGGGTGAGCAGTTCTTC.